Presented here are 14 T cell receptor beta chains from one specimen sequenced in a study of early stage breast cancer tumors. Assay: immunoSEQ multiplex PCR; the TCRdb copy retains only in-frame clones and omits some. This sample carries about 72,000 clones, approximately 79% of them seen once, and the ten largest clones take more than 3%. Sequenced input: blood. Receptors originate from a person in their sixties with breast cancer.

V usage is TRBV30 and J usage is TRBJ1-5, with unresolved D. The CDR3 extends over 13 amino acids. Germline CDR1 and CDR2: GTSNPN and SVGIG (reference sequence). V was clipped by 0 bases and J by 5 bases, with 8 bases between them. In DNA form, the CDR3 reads TGTGCCTGGAGTGTAAAGGGAGATCAGCCCCAGCATTTT. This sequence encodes CAWSVKGDQPQHF.

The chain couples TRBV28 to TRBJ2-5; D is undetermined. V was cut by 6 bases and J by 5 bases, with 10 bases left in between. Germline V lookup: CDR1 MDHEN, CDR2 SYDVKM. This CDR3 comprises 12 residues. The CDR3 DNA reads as TGTGCCAGCAGCTCCGGGTCGGAGACCCAGTACTTC. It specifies CASSSGSETQYF.

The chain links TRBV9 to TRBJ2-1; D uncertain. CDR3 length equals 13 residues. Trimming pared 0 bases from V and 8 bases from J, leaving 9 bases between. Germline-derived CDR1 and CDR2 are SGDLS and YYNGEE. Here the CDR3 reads CASSVAVDDEQFF. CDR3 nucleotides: TGTGCCAGCAGCGTAGCCGTAGACGATGAGCAGTTCTTC.

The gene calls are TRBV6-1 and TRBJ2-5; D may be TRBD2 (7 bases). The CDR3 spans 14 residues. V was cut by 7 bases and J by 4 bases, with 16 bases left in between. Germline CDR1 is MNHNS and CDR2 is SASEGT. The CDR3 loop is CASIRGRGGETQYF. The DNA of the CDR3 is TGTGCCAGCATTAGGGGGAGGGGCGGAGAGACCCAGTACTTC.

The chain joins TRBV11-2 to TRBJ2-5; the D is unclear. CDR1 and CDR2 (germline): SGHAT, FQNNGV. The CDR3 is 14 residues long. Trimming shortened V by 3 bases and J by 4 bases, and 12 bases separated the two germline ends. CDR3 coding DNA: TGTGCCAGCAGCTTTTATCGAGGTGGAGAGACCCAGTACTTC. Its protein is CASSFYRGGETQYF.

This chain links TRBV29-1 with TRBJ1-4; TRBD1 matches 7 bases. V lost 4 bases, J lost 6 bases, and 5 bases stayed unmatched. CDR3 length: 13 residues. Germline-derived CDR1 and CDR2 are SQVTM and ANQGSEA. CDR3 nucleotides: TGCAGCGTTGGCCACGGGACAGATGAAAAACTGTTTTTT. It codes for CSVGHGTDEKLFF. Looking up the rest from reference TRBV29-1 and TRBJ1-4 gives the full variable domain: SAVISQKPSRDICQRGTSLTIQCQVDSQVTMMFWYRQQPGQSLTLIATANQGSEATYESGFVIDKFPISRPNLTFSTLTVSNMSPEDSSIYLCSVGHGTDEKLFFGSGTQLSVL.

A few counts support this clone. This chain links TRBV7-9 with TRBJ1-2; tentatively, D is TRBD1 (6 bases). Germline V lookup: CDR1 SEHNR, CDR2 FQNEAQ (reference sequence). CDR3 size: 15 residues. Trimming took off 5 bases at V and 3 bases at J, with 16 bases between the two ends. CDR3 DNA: TGTGCCAGCAGCCACCCCTCAGGGGACCACTATGGCTACACCTTC. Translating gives CASSHPSGDHYGYTF.

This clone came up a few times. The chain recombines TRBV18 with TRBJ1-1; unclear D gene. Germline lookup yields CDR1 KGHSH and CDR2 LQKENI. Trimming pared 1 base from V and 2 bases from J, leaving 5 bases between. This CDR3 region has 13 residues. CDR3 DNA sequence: TGTGCCAGCTCACCACAGGGAAACACTGAAGCTTTCTTT. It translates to CASSPQGNTEAFF.

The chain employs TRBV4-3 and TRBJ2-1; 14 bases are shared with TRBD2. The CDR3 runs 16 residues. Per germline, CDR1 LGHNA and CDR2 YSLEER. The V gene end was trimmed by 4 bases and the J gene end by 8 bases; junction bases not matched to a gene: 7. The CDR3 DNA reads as TGCGCCAGCAGCCGAATCGGGACTAGCGGGAGAGATGAGCAGTTCTTC. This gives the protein CASSRIGTSGRDEQFF.

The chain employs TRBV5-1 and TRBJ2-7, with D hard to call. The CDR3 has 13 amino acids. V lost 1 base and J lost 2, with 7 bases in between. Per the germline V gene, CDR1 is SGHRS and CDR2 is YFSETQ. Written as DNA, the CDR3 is TGCGCCAGCAGCTTGACGAGGACCTACGAGCAGTACTTC. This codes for CASSLTRTYEQYF. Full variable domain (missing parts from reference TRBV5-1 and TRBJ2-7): KAGVTQTPRYLIKTRGQQVTLSCSPISGHRSVSWYQQTPGQGLQFLFEYFSETQRNKGNFPGRFSGRQFSNSRSEMNVSTLELGDSALYLCASSLTRTYEQYFGPGTRLTVT.

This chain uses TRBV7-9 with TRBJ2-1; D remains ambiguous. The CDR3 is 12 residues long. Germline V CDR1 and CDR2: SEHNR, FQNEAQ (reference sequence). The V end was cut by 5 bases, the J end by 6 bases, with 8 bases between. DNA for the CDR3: TGTGCCAGCAGCCCCCCGGGCAATGAGCAGTTCTTC. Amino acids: CASSPPGNEQFF.

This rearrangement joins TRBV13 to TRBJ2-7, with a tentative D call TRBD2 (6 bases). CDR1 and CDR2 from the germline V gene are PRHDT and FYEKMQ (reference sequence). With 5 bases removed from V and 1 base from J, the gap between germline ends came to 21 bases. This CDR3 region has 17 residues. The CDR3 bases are TGTGCCAGCAGCCAAACCGGCGGGACTCAACCATCCTACGAGCAGTACTTC. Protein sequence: CASSQTGGTQPSYEQYF.

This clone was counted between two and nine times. The CDR3 bases are TGCAGCGTTGGGGAGCTTGGGAATTCACCCCTCCACTTT. Translation gives CSVGELGNSPLHF. The J gene is TRBJ1-6, the V gene TRBV29-1; D is undetermined. Germline CDR1 SQVTM, CDR2 ANQGSEA. V lost 4 bases and J 7 bases, leaving 11 bases between the germline ends. This CDR3 spans 13 amino acids.

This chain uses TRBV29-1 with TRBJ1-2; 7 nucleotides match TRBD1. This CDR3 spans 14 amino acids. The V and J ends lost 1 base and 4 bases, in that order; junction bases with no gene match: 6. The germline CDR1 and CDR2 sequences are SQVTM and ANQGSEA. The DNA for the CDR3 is TGCAGCGTTGAAGCCCCCGGGACAGTCTATGGCTACACCTTC. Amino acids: CSVEAPGTVYGYTF.